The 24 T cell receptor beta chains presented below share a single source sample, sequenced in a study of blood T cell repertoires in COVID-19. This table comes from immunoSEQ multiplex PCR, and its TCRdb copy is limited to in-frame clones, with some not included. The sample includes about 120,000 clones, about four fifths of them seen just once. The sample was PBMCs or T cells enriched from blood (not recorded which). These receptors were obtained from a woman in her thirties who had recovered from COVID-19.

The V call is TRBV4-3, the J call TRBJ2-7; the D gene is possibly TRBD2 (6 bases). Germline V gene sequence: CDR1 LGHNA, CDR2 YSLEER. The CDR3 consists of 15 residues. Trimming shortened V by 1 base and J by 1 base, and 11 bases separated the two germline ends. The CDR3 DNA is TGCGCCAGCAGCCAAGGTGTGGCGGGATCCTACGAGCAGTACTTC. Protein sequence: CASSQGVAGSYEQYF.

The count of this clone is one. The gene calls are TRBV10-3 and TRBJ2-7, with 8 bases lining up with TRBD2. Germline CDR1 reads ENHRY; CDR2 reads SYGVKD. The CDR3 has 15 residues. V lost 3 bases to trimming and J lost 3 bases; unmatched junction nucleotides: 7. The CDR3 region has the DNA TGTGCCATCAGTGACCCGGGACTAGGGGGCTACGAGCAGTACTTC. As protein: CAISDPGLGGYEQYF.

CDR3 in amino acids: CAWSEPGYGYTF. The CDR3 DNA is TGTGCCTGGAGTGAACCGGGGTATGGCTACACCTTC. The chain recombines TRBV30 with TRBJ1-2; the D is unclear. The CDR3 consists of 12 residues. V gave up 1 base and J gave up 5 bases, with 8 bases separating them. CDR1 and CDR2 (germline): GTSNPN, SVGIG (reference sequence).

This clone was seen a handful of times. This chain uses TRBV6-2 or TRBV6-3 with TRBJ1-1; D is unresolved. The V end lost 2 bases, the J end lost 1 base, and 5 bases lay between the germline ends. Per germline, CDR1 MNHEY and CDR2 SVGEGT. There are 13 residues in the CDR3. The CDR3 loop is CASSYGQNTEAFF. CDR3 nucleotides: TGTGCCAGCAGTTACGGGCAGAACACTGAAGCTTTCTTT.

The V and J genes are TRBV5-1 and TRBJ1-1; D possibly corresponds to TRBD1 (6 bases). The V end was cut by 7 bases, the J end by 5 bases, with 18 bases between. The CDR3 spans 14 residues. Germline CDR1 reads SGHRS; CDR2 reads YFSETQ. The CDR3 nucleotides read TGCGCCAGCTCGGGGGCACCCGGGGGGACTGAAGCTTTCTTT. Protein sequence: CASSGAPGGTEAFF. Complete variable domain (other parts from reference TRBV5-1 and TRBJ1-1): KAGVTQTPRYLIKTRGQQVTLSCSPISGHRSVSWYQQTPGQGLQFLFEYFSETQRNKGNFPGRFSGRQFSNSRSEMNVSTLELGDSALYLCASSGAPGGTEAFFGQGTRLTVV.

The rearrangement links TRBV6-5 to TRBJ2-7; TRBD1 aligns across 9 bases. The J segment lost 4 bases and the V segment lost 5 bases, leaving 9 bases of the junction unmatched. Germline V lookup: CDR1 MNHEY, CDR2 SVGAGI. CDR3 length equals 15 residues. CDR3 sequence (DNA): TGTGCCAGCAGTAAACCGGGACAGGGCCTTTACGAGCAGTACTTC. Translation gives CASSKPGQGLYEQYF.

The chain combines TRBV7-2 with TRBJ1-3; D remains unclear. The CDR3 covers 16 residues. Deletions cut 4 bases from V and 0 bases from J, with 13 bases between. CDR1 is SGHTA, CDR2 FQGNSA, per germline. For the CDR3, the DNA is TGTGCCAGCAGCTCGGGTCCACTGAGCTCTGGAAACACCATATATTTT. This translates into CASSSGPLSSGNTIYF. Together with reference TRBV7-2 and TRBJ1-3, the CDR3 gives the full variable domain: GAGVSQSPSNKVTEKGKDVELRCDPISGHTALYWYRQSLGQGLEFLIYFQGNSAPDKSGLPSDRFSAERTGGSVSTLTIQRTQQEDSAVYLCASSSGPLSSGNTIYFGEGSWLTVV.

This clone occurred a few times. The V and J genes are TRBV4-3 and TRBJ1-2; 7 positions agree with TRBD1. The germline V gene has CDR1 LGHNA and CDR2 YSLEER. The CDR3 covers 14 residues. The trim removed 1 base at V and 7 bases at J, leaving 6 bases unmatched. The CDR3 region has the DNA TGCGCCAGCAGCCAAGTAAAGGGGGCGGGTGGCTACACCTTC. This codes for CASSQVKGAGGYTF.

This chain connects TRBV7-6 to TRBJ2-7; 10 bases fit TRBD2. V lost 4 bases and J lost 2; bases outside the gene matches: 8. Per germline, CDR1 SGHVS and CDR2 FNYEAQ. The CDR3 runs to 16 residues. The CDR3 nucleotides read TGTGCCAGCAGCTCCCTCGGAGCGGGAGGGGCCTACGAGCAGTACTTC. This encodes CASSSLGAGGAYEQYF.

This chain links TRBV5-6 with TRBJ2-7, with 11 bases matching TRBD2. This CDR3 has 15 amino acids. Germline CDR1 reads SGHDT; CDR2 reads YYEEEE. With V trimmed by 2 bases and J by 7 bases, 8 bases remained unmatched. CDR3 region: CASSFPGLAATEQYF. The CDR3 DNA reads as TGTGCCAGCAGCTTCCCGGGACTAGCGGCTACGGAGCAGTACTTC.

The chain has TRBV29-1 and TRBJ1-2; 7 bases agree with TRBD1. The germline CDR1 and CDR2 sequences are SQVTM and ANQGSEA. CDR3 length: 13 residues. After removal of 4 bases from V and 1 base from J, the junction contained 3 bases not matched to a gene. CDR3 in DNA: TGCAGCGTTGGGGGGACAGATAACTATGGCTACACCTTC. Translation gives CSVGGTDNYGYTF.

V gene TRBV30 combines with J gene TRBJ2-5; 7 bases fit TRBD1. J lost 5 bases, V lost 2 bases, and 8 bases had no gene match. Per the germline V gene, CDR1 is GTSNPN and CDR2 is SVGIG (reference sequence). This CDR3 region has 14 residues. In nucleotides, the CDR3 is TGTGCCTGGAGTAGGGACAGAGTTCGGGAGACCCAGTACTTC. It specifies CAWSRDRVRETQYF.

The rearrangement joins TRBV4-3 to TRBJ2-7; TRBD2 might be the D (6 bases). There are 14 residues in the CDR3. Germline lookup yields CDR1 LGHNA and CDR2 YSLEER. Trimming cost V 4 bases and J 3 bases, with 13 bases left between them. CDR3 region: CASSLRPGGYEQYF. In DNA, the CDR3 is TGCGCCAGCAGCCTTCGCCCCGGGGGCTACGAGCAGTACTTC.

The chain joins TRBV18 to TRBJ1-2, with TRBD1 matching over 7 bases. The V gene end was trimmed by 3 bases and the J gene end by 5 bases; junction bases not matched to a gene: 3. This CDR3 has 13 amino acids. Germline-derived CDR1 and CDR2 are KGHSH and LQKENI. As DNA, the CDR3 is TGTGCCAGCTCACCCGGGACAGAGTATGGCTACACCTTC. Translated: CASSPGTEYGYTF.

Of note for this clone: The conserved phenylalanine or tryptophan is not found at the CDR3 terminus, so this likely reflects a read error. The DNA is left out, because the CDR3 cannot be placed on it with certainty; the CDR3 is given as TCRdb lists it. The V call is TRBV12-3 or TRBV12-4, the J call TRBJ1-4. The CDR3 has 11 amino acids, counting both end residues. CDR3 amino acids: CASSQGRVTFV.

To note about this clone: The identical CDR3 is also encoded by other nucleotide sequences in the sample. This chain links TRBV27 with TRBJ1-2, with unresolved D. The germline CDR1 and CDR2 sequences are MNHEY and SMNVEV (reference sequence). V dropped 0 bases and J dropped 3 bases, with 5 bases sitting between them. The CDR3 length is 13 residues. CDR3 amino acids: CASSLSADYGYTF. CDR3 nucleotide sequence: TGTGCCAGCAGTTTATCGGCGGACTATGGCTACACCTTC.

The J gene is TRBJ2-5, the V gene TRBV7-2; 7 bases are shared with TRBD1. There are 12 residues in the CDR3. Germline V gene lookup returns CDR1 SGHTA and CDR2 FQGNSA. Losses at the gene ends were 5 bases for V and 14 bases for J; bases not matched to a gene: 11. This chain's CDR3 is CASSPGQDPSYF. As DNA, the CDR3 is TGTGCCAGCAGCCCCGGACAGGACCCCTCCTACTTC.

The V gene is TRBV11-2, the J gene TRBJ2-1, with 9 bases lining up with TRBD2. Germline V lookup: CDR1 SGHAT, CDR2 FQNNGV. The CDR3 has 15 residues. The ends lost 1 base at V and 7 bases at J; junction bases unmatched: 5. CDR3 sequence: CASSLVGGRGNEQFF. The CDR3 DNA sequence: TGTGCCAGCAGCTTAGTCGGCGGGAGGGGGAATGAGCAGTTCTTC.

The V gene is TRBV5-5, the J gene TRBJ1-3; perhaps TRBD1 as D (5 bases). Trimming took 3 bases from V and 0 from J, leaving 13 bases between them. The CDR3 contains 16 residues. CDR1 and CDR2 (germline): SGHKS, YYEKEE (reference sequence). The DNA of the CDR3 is TGTGCCAGCAGCTGGGGGGACTGGGACTCTGGAAACACCATATATTTT. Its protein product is CASSWGDWDSGNTIYF. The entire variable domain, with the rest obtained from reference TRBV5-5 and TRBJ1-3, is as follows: DAGVTQSPTHLIKTRGQQVTLRCSPISGHKSVSWYQQVLGQGPQFIFQYYEKEERGRGNFPDRFSARQFPNYSSELNVNALLLGDSALYLCASSWGDWDSGNTIYFGEGSWLTVV.

CDR3 loop: CASSPRLAGITDTQYF. CDR3 coding DNA: TGTGCCAGCAGTCCTCGACTAGCGGGTATTACAGATACGCAGTATTTT. The V call is TRBV5-4, the J call TRBJ2-3; 10 bases align to TRBD2. This CDR3 region has 16 residues. J was trimmed by 3 bases and V by 5 bases; bases with no gene match: 9. Per the germline V gene, CDR1 is SGHNT and CDR2 is YYREEE (reference sequence).

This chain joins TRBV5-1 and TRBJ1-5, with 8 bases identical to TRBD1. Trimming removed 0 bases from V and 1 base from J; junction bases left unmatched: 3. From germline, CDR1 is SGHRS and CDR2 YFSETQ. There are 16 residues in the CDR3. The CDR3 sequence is CASSLDGQGSNQPQHF. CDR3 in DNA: TGCGCCAGCAGCTTGGACGGACAGGGAAGCAATCAGCCCCAGCATTTT.

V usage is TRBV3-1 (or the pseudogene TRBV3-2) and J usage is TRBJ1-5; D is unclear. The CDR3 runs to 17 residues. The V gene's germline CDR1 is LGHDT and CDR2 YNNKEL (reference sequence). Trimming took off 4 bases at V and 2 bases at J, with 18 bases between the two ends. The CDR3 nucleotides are TGTGCCAGCAGCCCGAACGGACTTCTTAGGGGCAATCAGCCCCAGCATTTT. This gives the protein CASSPNGLLRGNQPQHF.

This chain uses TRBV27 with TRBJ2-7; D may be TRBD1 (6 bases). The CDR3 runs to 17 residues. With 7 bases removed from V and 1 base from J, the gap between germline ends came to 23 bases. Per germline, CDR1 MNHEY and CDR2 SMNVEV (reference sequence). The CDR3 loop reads CASTSGRLQGPSYEQYF. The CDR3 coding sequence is TGTGCCAGCACCTCAGGTCGGTTACAGGGCCCATCCTACGAGCAGTACTTC.

This CDR3 is CAWSVHNQPQHF. The CDR3 nucleotides read TGTGCCTGGAGTGTACACAATCAGCCCCAGCATTTT. The chain uses TRBV30 and TRBJ1-5, with D hard to call. Germline V gene sequence: CDR1 GTSNPN, CDR2 SVGIG (reference sequence). The V end lost 0 bases, the J end lost 3 bases, and 3 bases lay between the germline ends. This CDR3 spans 12 amino acids.